The 4 T cell receptor beta chains below were found in one sample sequenced in a study of blood T cell repertoires in COVID-19. TCRdb's table, derived via immunoSEQ multiplex PCR, lists solely in-frame clones and lacks some. The table has nearly 110,000 clones, roughly 90% seen once. Specimen: peripheral blood. The source is a man in his forties with active or convalescent COVID-19.

The chain joins TRBV20-1 to TRBJ2-6; D gene ambiguous. The CDR3 consists of 17 residues. Germline V CDR1 and CDR2: DFQATT, SNEGSKA (reference sequence). Deletions cut 3 bases from V and 0 bases from J, with 15 bases between. CDR3 sequence (DNA): TGCAGTGCTAGTTGGCGCCCCCGACACTCTGGGGCCAACGTCCTGACTTTC. Encoded protein: CSASWRPRHSGANVLTF.

The J gene is TRBJ1-2, the V gene TRBV28, with D possibly TRBD1 on 6 matching bases. The germline V gene has CDR1 MDHEN and CDR2 SYDVKM. The CDR3 is 14 residues long. V lost 1 base and J 8 bases, leaving 14 bases between the germline ends. Written as DNA, the CDR3 is TGTGCCAGCAGTTTATATCAGGGGAGAGAGGGCTACACCTTC. As protein: CASSLYQGREGYTF.

The V and J genes are TRBV9 and TRBJ2-7, with D tentatively TRBD1 (6 bases). This CDR3 has 15 amino acids. V gave up 4 bases and J gave up 5 bases, with 19 bases separating them. Germline-derived CDR1 and CDR2 are SGDLS and YYNGEE. The CDR3 region has the DNA TGTGCCAGCAGCCGGAAGGACAGCGTTTACGACGAGCAGTACTTC. Encoded protein: CASSRKDSVYDEQYF.

This chain uses TRBV5-1 with TRBJ1-5; no clear D. The CDR3 consists of 15 residues. Trimming left V 1 base short and J 2 bases short, with 10 bases between. The germline gives CDR1 SGHRS, CDR2 YFSETQ. The CDR3 region is CASSLFGDRNQPQHF. The CDR3 nucleotides are TGCGCCAGCAGCTTGTTCGGGGATCGCAATCAGCCCCAGCATTTT.